The 18 T cell receptor beta chains below come from one sample, sequenced in a study of T cell responses to AZD1222 COVID-19 vaccine. Clones were sequenced by immunoSEQ multiplex PCR, and TCRdb holds only the in-frame ones, with some missing. Found here are approximately 100,000 clones, roughly nine tenths of them singletons; the top ten hold approximately 16%. The input for sequencing was peripheral blood, taken on day 0 of AZD1222 vaccination. These receptors came from an adult in good health.

V gene TRBV5-1 combines with J gene TRBJ2-3, with TRBD2 as a possible D gene (5 bases). The V and J ends lost 4 bases and 1 base respectively, with 10 bases between them. This CDR3 is 14 amino acids long. Germline CDR1 and CDR2: SGHRS and YFSETQ. CDR3 protein: CASSPGERTDTQYF. CDR3 nucleotide sequence: TGCGCCAGCAGCCCCGGGGAGCGCACAGATACGCAGTATTTT.

V usage is TRBV6-5 and J usage is TRBJ2-7; 7 nucleotides match TRBD1. In germline, CDR1 is MNHEY, CDR2 SVGAGI. The CDR3 consists of 14 residues. After removal of 5 bases from V and 0 bases from J, the junction contained 4 bases not matched to a gene. The chain's CDR3 is CASSRTGTSYEQYF. CDR3 DNA: TGTGCCAGCAGTCGGACAGGCACCTCCTACGAGCAGTACTTC.

The rearrangement uses TRBV11-1 and TRBJ2-7, with D perhaps TRBD1 (6 bases). From germline, CDR1 is SGHAT and CDR2 FQDESV (reference sequence). V was trimmed by 6 bases and J by 5 bases, leaving 23 bases between them. The CDR3 has 16 amino acids. The CDR3 here is CASSPEGDTLRNEQYF. The CDR3 nucleotides read TGTGCCAGCAGTCCTGAGGGGGACACCCTTCGCAACGAGCAGTACTTC.

Turning to this clone: This CDR3 fails to terminate in the conserved phenylalanine or tryptophan, so it likely reflects a read error. The DNA is omitted, as the CDR3 cannot be located on it reliably, and the CDR3 follows TCRdb's listing. The chain joins TRBV5-3 to TRBJ2-7; TRBD1 was called by the table and not checked on the DNA. TRBV5-3 is placed among ORFs of uncertain function. The CDR3 is 10 amino acids long, termini counted. CDR3 in amino acids: CARSLRCGQR.

This chain joins TRBV6-5 and TRBJ2-7; 11 bases are shared with TRBD2. After removal of 6 bases from V and 4 bases from J, the junction contained 5 bases not matched to a gene. This CDR3 is 14 amino acids long. In germline, CDR1 is MNHEY, CDR2 SVGAGI. The CDR3 nucleotides are TGTGCCAGCAGCACTAGCGGGAGAAGGTACGAGCAGTACTTC. This codes for CASSTSGRRYEQYF.

This sequence joins TRBV6-1 and TRBJ1-6, with 9 bases identical to TRBD1. The V and J ends lost 4 bases and 4 bases, in that order; junction bases with no gene match: 5. Germline CDR1 is MNHNS and CDR2 is SASEGT. CDR3 length: 16 amino acids. The CDR3 DNA is TGTGCCAGCAGTGGTCCCGGGACAGGGTATAATTCACCCCTCCACTTT. It translates to CASSGPGTGYNSPLHF.

The chain carries TRBV5-5 and TRBJ2-7; D is possibly TRBD1 (7 bases). V was pared by 7 bases and J by 0 bases, with 14 bases between. This CDR3 is 14 amino acids long. The germline V gene has CDR1 SGHKS and CDR2 YYEKEE (reference sequence). This chain's CDR3 is CASGRGANSYEQYF. The CDR3 bases are TGTGCCAGCGGCAGGGGGGCAAACTCCTACGAGCAGTACTTC.

The chain employs TRBV6-5 and TRBJ1-2; a possible D gene is TRBD1 (5 bases). Trimming shortened V by 6 bases and J by 5 bases, and 16 bases separated the two germline ends. Germline CDR1 is MNHEY and CDR2 is SVGAGI. The CDR3 runs to 14 residues. This CDR3 reads CASSPRDRRYGYTF. The DNA for the CDR3 is TGTGCCAGCAGCCCCCGGGACCGAAGATATGGCTACACCTTC.

V gene TRBV7-9 combines with J gene TRBJ1-4; 12 nucleotides align to TRBD1. This CDR3 spans 14 amino acids. Trimming removed 5 bases from V and 7 bases from J; junction bases left unmatched: 2. Germline loops: CDR1 SEHNR, CDR2 FQNEAQ (reference sequence). The CDR3 DNA follows: TGTGCCAGCAGCCAGGGACAGGGGGCTGAAAAACTGTTTTTT. Protein: CASSQGQGAEKLFF. Complete variable domain (other parts from reference TRBV7-9 and TRBJ1-4): DTGVSQNPRHKITKRGQNVTFRCDPISEHNRLYWYRQTLGQGPEFLTYFQNEAQLEKSRLLSDRFSAERPKGSFSTLEIQRTEQGDSAMYLCASSQGQGAEKLFFGSGTQLSVL.

This clone has only one observation. The chain uses TRBV5-8 and TRBJ2-7; D is unresolved. The V end lost 1 base, the J end lost 3 bases, and 2 bases lay between the germline ends. The CDR3 totals 11 residues. CDR1 and CDR2 from the germline V gene are SGHTS and YDEGEE. CDR3 protein: CASSLIYEQYF. The CDR3 coding sequence is TGTGCCAGCAGCTTGATCTACGAGCAGTACTTC.

This clone has only a few counts. J is TRBJ1-2 and V is TRBV29-1; 9 bases agree with TRBD1. CDR1 is SQVTM, CDR2 ANQGSEA, per germline. The CDR3 runs to 14 residues. Trimming took 0 bases from V and 7 from J; bases not matched to a gene: 6. CDR3 sequence (DNA): TGCAGCGTTGAAGAACAGGGGGCCCTCGGTGGCTACACCTTC. As protein: CSVEEQGALGGYTF. The full variable domain, its missing parts supplied by reference TRBV29-1 and TRBJ1-2, is SAVISQKPSRDICQRGTSLTIQCQVDSQVTMMFWYRQQPGQSLTLIATANQGSEATYESGFVIDKFPISRPNLTFSTLTVSNMSPEDSSIYLCSVEEQGALGGYTFGSGTRLTVV.

The chain is built from TRBV19 and TRBJ2-1; TRBD1 agrees at 8 bases. This CDR3 is 14 amino acids long. In germline, CDR1 is LNHDA, CDR2 SQIVND (reference sequence). The trim removed 2 bases at V and 5 bases at J, leaving 2 bases unmatched. CDR3 DNA: TGTGCCAGTAGTATACAGGGGGCGGACAATGAGCAGTTCTTC. Residues: CASSIQGADNEQFF.

This chain uses TRBV14 with TRBJ2-3; D may correspond to TRBD1 or TRBD2 (5 bases each). V lost 0 bases to trimming and J lost 0 bases, with 7 bases between them. CDR3 length: 15 amino acids. CDR1 is SGHDN, CDR2 FVKESK, per germline. The CDR3 nucleotides are TGTGCCAGCAGCCAAGATTGGGACAGCACAGATACGCAGTATTTT. Translation gives CASSQDWDSTDTQYF. The variable domain in full, completed from reference TRBV14 and TRBJ2-3, reads EAGVTQFPSHSVIEKGQTVTLRCDPISGHDNLYWYRRVMGKEIKFLLHFVKESKQDESGMPNNRFLAERTGGTYSTLKVQPAELEDSGVYFCASSQDWDSTDTQYFGPGTRLTVL.

V is TRBV7-8 and J is TRBJ2-3; D unclear. Per germline, CDR1 SGHVS and CDR2 FQNEAQ. Trimming cost V 4 bases and J 3 bases, with 14 bases left between them. The CDR3 sequence is 15 residues long. The CDR3 bases are TGTGCCAGCAGCTCCGCCCAGTACCAAACAGATACGCAGTATTTT. Protein sequence: CASSSAQYQTDTQYF.

The rearrangement links TRBV5-1 to TRBJ2-7; 7 bases fit TRBD1. From germline, CDR1 is SGHRS and CDR2 YFSETQ. This CDR3 spans 14 amino acids. The junction had 3 bases not matched to a gene; V was cut back by 0 bases and J by 3 bases. CDR3 nucleotide sequence: TGCGCCAGCAGCTTGGCGGGACAGCACTACGAGCAGTACTTC. Translation: CASSLAGQHYEQYF. Complete variable domain (other parts from reference TRBV5-1 and TRBJ2-7): KAGVTQTPRYLIKTRGQQVTLSCSPISGHRSVSWYQQTPGQGLQFLFEYFSETQRNKGNFPGRFSGRQFSNSRSEMNVSTLELGDSALYLCASSLAGQHYEQYFGPGTRLTVT.

This chain connects TRBV6-1 to TRBJ1-2, with 8 bases that match TRBD1. Germline V gene data show CDR1 as MNHNS and CDR2 as SASEGT. Unmatched junction bases numbered 10, after V lost 0 bases and J lost 4 bases. The CDR3 covers 17 residues. CDR3 in DNA: TGTGCCAGCAGTGAAGCGGTTACCGGGACAGGCCTCTATGGCTACACCTTC. Amino acids: CASSEAVTGTGLYGYTF.

This chain joins TRBV7-9 and TRBJ1-4; unclear D gene. The V gene's germline CDR1 is SEHNR and CDR2 FQNEAQ (reference sequence). The length of the CDR3 is 15 residues. V dropped 5 bases and J dropped 9 bases, with 19 bases sitting between them. Here the CDR3 reads CASSPKTGPYQKLFF. The CDR3 DNA is TGTGCCAGCAGCCCGAAGACCGGCCCTTATCAAAAACTGTTTTTT.

The CDR3 sequence is CASSVQLRSSYEQYF. The CDR3, as DNA: TGTGCCAGCAGTGTGCAGCTAAGGAGCTCCTACGAGCAGTACTTC. The chain combines TRBV27 with TRBJ2-7; D is unclear. The V gene lost 5 bases and the J gene lost 0 bases, with 14 bases spanning the gap. The CDR3 has 15 amino acids. CDR1 and CDR2 from the germline V gene are MNHEY and SMNVEV (reference sequence).